This passage covers 32 T cell receptor beta chains from one sample sequenced in a study of T cell repertoires in cytomegalovirus infection. One entry per CDR3 protein results from TCRdb running MiXCR on the reads. The sample lists 150,000 to 200,000 distinct CDR3 sequences; around 15% were seen once. Sequencing input: PBMCs. These receptors were obtained from a human donor in good health (CMV status not recorded). Some clones in this sample may be carry-over from other donors' samples.

This clonotype showed up many times. The V call is TRBV2, the J call TRBJ2-2; D not resolved. Deletions cut 4 bases from V and 4 bases from J, with 10 bases between. In germline, CDR1 is SNHLY, CDR2 FYNNEI. The CDR3 is made up of 14 amino acids. CDR3 DNA sequence: TGTGCCAGCAGTGGCGTCAGAGCCACCGGGGAGCTGTTTTTT. Translated, it gives CASSGVRATGELFF. The full variable domain, its missing parts supplied by reference TRBV2 and TRBJ2-2, is EPEVTQTPSHQVTQMGQEVILRCVPISNHLYFYWYRQILGQKVEFLVSFYNNEISEKSEIFDDQFSVERPDGSNFTLKIRSTKLEDSAMYFCASSGVRATGELFFGEGSRLTVL.

This clonotype was seen a handful of times. The chain couples TRBV9 to TRBJ1-3; TRBD1 aligns across 7 bases. CDR3 size: 15 residues. Germline CDR1 is SGDLS and CDR2 is YYNGEE. The J segment lost 0 bases and the V segment lost 3 bases, leaving 3 bases of the junction unmatched. The CDR3 region has the DNA TGTGCCAGCAGCGGACAGGGCCGCTCTGGAAACACCATATATTTT. This encodes CASSGQGRSGNTIYF. Full variable domain (rest looked up from reference TRBV9 and TRBJ1-3): DSGVTQTPKHLITATGQRVTLRCSPRSGDLSVYWYQQSLDQGLQFLIQYYNGEERAKGNILERFSAQQFPDLHSELNLSSLELGDSALYFCASSGQGRSGNTIYFGEGSWLTVV.

The chain recombines TRBV19 with TRBJ2-1, with D perhaps matching TRBD1 or TRBD2 (5 bases each). The CDR3 has 16 amino acids. Germline V gene sequence: CDR1 LNHDA, CDR2 SQIVND (reference sequence). Trimming pared 5 bases from V and 4 bases from J, leaving 18 bases between. CDR3 in amino acids: CASSHPTGDGYNEQFF. CDR3 sequence (DNA): TGTGCCAGTAGTCATCCGACCGGGGACGGTTACAATGAGCAGTTCTTC.

In its sample, this clonotype was seen a few times. This CDR3 is CSVEGTEFNTGELFF. The CDR3 coding sequence is TGCAGCGTTGAAGGGACGGAGTTTAACACCGGGGAGCTGTTTTTT. The chain recombines TRBV29-1 with TRBJ2-2; no clear D gene. Per germline, CDR1 SQVTM and CDR2 ANQGSEA. Trimming removed 1 base at V and 2 bases at J, with 11 bases between. CDR3 length equals 15 residues.

This clonotype has a count of ten or more. The chain joins TRBV29-1 to TRBJ2-2; D is ambiguous. CDR3 length: 14 residues. CDR1 is SQVTM and CDR2 is ANQGSEA in the germline V gene. The V end lost 3 bases, the J end lost 1 base, and 9 bases lay between the germline ends. In DNA form, the CDR3 reads TGCAGCGTTGATTGGAACCTGAACACCGGGGAGCTGTTTTTT. Its protein product is CSVDWNLNTGELFF.

This clonotype was observed at least ten times. The rearrangement links TRBV7-9 to TRBJ1-4, with D possibly matching TRBD1 (6 bases). CDR1 and CDR2 (germline): SEHNR, FQNEAQ (reference sequence). Trimming pared 5 bases from V and 10 bases from J, leaving 23 bases between. The length of the CDR3 is 16 residues. DNA of the CDR3: TGTGCCAGCAGCCCAGGGGACGGCCCAGGCGGGAGAAAACTGTTTTTT. Encoded protein: CASSPGDGPGGRKLFF. The complete variable domain, with remaining parts taken from reference TRBV7-9 and TRBJ1-4, reads DTGVSQNPRHKITKRGQNVTFRCDPISEHNRLYWYRQTLGQGPEFLTYFQNEAQLEKSRLLSDRFSAERPKGSFSTLEIQRTEQGDSAMYLCASSPGDGPGGRKLFFGSGTQLSVL.

This clonotype has a handful of counts. This chain links TRBV11-2 with TRBJ1-4, with TRBD1 as a possible D gene (5 bases). V lost 2 bases, J lost 7 bases, and 11 bases lay in between. The CDR3 contains 14 residues. The V gene's germline CDR1 is SGHAT and CDR2 FQNNGV. CDR3: CASSLMGPPEKLFF. The CDR3, as DNA: TGTGCCAGCAGCTTAATGGGACCTCCTGAAAAACTGTTTTTT.

This sequence joins TRBV29-1 and TRBJ2-5, with 8 bases lining up with TRBD2. Germline V CDR1 and CDR2: SQVTM, ANQGSEA. The junction had 13 bases not matched to a gene; V was cut back by 2 bases and J by 2 bases. The CDR3 spans 17 residues. The CDR3 loop reads CSVERGLSGSLQETQYF. CDR3 in DNA: TGCAGCGTTGAAAGGGGTCTGAGCGGGAGCTTGCAAGAGACCCAGTACTTC. Based on the CDR3 plus reference TRBV29-1 and TRBJ2-5, the full variable domain is SAVISQKPSRDICQRGTSLTIQCQVDSQVTMMFWYRQQPGQSLTLIATANQGSEATYESGFVIDKFPISRPNLTFSTLTVSNMSPEDSSIYLCSVERGLSGSLQETQYFGPGTRLLVL.

This chain uses TRBV24-1 with TRBJ2-2; TRBD2 agrees at 15 bases. V shed 2 bases and J 0 bases; nucleotides not matched to a gene: 3. Germline V gives CDR1 KGHDR, CDR2 SFDVKD. This CDR3 has 19 residues. The CDR3 loop is CATSDSGLAGGSNTGELFF. The CDR3 DNA sequence: TGTGCCACCAGTGATTCGGGACTAGCGGGGGGATCGAACACCGGGGAGCTGTTTTTT.

This clonotype was seen a few times. This chain links TRBV6-2 or TRBV6-3 with TRBJ2-7; D might be TRBD1 (6 bases). The V gene's germline CDR1 is MNHEY and CDR2 SVGEGT. V was clipped by 6 bases and J by 2 bases, with 17 bases between them. The CDR3 contains 15 residues. The DNA for the CDR3 is TGTGCCAGCAGCAGCTCCGGGACACGAACCTACGAGCAGTACTTC. Its translation is CASSSSGTRTYEQYF.

V is TRBV28 and J is TRBJ1-1; D ambiguous. V was cut by 4 bases and J by 5 bases, with 5 bases left in between. This CDR3 is 11 amino acids long. Germline V CDR1 and CDR2: MDHEN, SYDVKM. The CDR3 reads CASSSLTEAFF. The CDR3, as DNA: TGTGCCAGCAGTTCCTTAACTGAAGCTTTCTTT.

This clonotype turned up a few times. The V and J genes are TRBV20-1 and TRBJ2-5, with D perhaps matching TRBD2 (7 bases). Trimming removed 5 bases from V and 2 bases from J, with 15 bases in between. There are 14 residues in the CDR3. Looked up from germline, CDR1 is DFQATT and CDR2 is SNEGSKA (reference sequence). The CDR3, as DNA: TGCAGTGCTGGGGGGGGCGCGGGACAAGAGACCCAGTACTTC. Translating it yields CSAGGGAGQETQYF.

There are many counts of this clonotype. The genes are TRBV28 and TRBJ2-7; no clear D. This CDR3 is 15 amino acids long. Deletions cut 5 bases from V and 0 bases from J, with 14 bases between. The germline V gene has CDR1 MDHEN and CDR2 SYDVKM. DNA for the CDR3: TGTGCCAGCAGTGCCACGTCAGGTTCCTCCTACGAGCAGTACTTC. Its protein is CASSATSGSSYEQYF. The full variable domain, its missing parts supplied by reference TRBV28 and TRBJ2-7, is DVKVTQSSRYLVKRTGEKVFLECVQDMDHENMFWYRQDPGLGLRLIYFSYDVKMKEKGDIPEGYSVSREKKERFSLILESASTNQTSMYLCASSATSGSSYEQYFGPGTRLTVT.

The chain uses TRBV12-3 or TRBV12-4 and TRBJ1-5; D is unresolved. The CDR3 consists of 16 residues. Trimming removed 4 bases at V and 1 base at J, with 14 bases between. DNA for the CDR3: TGTGCCAGCAGTTCGCCGACTTTCGGCAGCAATCAGCCCCAGCATTTT. Translated, it gives CASSSPTFGSNQPQHF.

The table lists this clonotype with a few counts. The V gene is TRBV13, the J gene TRBJ1-2; D is possibly TRBD1 (5 bases). CDR3 length equals 14 residues. V shed 5 bases and J shed 8 bases, with 18 bases lying between them. Germline V CDR1 and CDR2: PRHDT, FYEKMQ (reference sequence). CDR3 coding DNA: TGTGCCAGCAGCCAACTCGGGACGGGGAGCGGCTACACCTTC. Translation: CASSQLGTGSGYTF. Together with reference TRBV13 and TRBJ1-2, the CDR3 gives the full variable domain: AAGVIQSPRHLIKEKRETATLKCYPIPRHDTVYWYQQGPGQDPQFLISFYEKMQSDKGSIPDRFSAQQFSDYHSELNMSSLELGDSALYFCASSQLGTGSGYTFGSGTRLTVV.

This clonotype was detected ten times or more. The chain links TRBV7-2 to TRBJ1-1; possibly TRBD1 for D (5 bases). The length of the CDR3 is 15 residues. With 1 base removed from V and 1 base from J, the gap between germline ends came to 10 bases. Germline CDR1 and CDR2: SGHTA and FQGNSA. DNA of the CDR3: TGTGCCAGCAGCTTAGTTCGACAGAGGAACACTGAAGCTTTCTTT. This translates into CASSLVRQRNTEAFF.

In its sample, this clonotype was seen a few times. The chain links TRBV11-2 to TRBJ1-3; D unresolved. V dropped 0 bases and J dropped 4 bases, with 13 bases sitting between them. CDR1 and CDR2 (germline): SGHAT, FQNNGV. The CDR3 is 16 residues long. This CDR3 is CASSLDQSTSGNTIYF. In nucleotides, the CDR3 is TGTGCCAGCAGCTTAGATCAGTCCACCAGCGGAAACACCATATATTTT.

This rearrangement joins TRBV29-1 to TRBJ2-6; D is uncertain. V was cut by 5 bases and J by 5 bases, with 7 bases left in between. Germline loops: CDR1 SQVTM, CDR2 ANQGSEA. The CDR3 has 12 amino acids. CDR3 nucleotides: TGCAGCGTTCGACACCGGGCCAACGTCCTGACTTTC. It translates to CSVRHRANVLTF.

Many counts were recorded for this clonotype. The chain links TRBV7-8 to TRBJ2-7; D might be TRBD2 (6 bases). The V end was cut by 5 bases, the J end by 5 bases, with 19 bases between. The CDR3 length is 15 residues. Germline V CDR1 and CDR2: SGHVS, FQNEAQ. CDR3 amino acids: CASSLLDGRWDEQYF. The CDR3, as DNA: TGTGCCAGCAGCCTCCTCGATGGGAGGTGGGACGAGCAGTACTTC.

This clonotype was seen ten or more times. This chain uses TRBV28 with TRBJ2-7; D unclear. Germline CDR1 MDHEN, CDR2 SYDVKM. This CDR3 spans 13 amino acids. V lost 2 bases to trimming and J lost 2 bases, with 7 bases between them. This CDR3 is CASSLPPTYEQYF. The CDR3, as DNA: TGTGCCAGCAGTTTACCTCCTACCTACGAGCAGTACTTC.

This clonotype showed up many times. This CDR3 reads CASSLVAGGYQETQYF. The CDR3 DNA reads as TGTGCCAGCAGCTTAGTTGCGGGAGGGTACCAAGAGACCCAGTACTTC. The J gene is TRBJ2-5, the V gene TRBV7-2; 9 positions agree with TRBD2. CDR1 and CDR2 from the germline V gene are SGHTA and FQGNSA. J lost 0 bases, V lost 1 base, and 3 bases had no gene match. This CDR3 has 16 residues.

In this sample, this clonotype turned up many times. This chain connects TRBV19 to TRBJ2-1, with D maybe TRBD2 (5 bases). The CDR3 runs to 15 residues. Germline V gives CDR1 LNHDA, CDR2 SQIVND (reference sequence). The V end lost 5 bases, the J end lost 0 bases, and 11 bases lay between the germline ends. CDR3 DNA: TGTGCCAGTAGTTTGCGGGTACGCTCCTACAATGAGCAGTTCTTC. This translates into CASSLRVRSYNEQFF.

The rearrangement joins TRBV28 to TRBJ2-7; TRBD2 aligns across 11 bases. Germline lookup yields CDR1 MDHEN and CDR2 SYDVKM. The CDR3 loop spans 16 amino acids. The V and J ends lost 2 bases and 3 bases, in that order; junction bases with no gene match: 6. In DNA form, the CDR3 reads TGTGCCAGCAGTTTAAAAACTAGCGGGAGTCTCTACGAGCAGTACTTC. It encodes CASSLKTSGSLYEQYF.

Concerning this clonotype itself: A much larger clone differs from this one at a single base, so this may be a read error. The genes are TRBV25-1 and TRBJ2-6; D is ambiguous. The CDR3 sequence is 15 residues long. Germline lookup yields CDR1 MGHDK and CDR2 SYGVNS. CDR3 sequence (DNA): TGTACCAGCAGTGGAAGTCGCTCTGGGGCCAACGTCCTGACTTTC. It yields the protein CTSSGSRSGANVLTF.

The rearrangement links TRBV20-1 to TRBJ1-1; the match to TRBD1 covers 10 bases. The CDR3 is 13 residues long. CDR1 and CDR2 from the germline V gene are DFQATT and SNEGSKA (reference sequence). V trimming: 6 bases; J trimming: 5 bases; junction bases outside the gene matches: 6. CDR3 DNA: TGCAGTGCCGCCGGGACAGGGGATACTGAAGCTTTCTTT. It specifies CSAAGTGDTEAFF.

This clonotype showed up many times. The V gene is TRBV28, the J gene TRBJ2-7, with D unclear. Germline V CDR1 and CDR2: MDHEN, SYDVKM. This CDR3 has 14 amino acids. V was shortened by 5 bases and J by 4 bases, with 15 bases between the two germline ends. CDR3 nucleotides: TGTGCCAGCAGTCTTAGGCCTGCTATATACGAGCAGTACTTC. Its translation is CASSLRPAIYEQYF.

This clonotype was observed a handful of times. The chain recombines TRBV5-1 with TRBJ2-7; D uncertain. V lost 3 bases and J lost 0, with 10 bases in between. There are 14 residues in the CDR3. Germline loops: CDR1 SGHRS, CDR2 YFSETQ. The CDR3 bases are TGCGCCAGCAGCTACCAGACCAGCTCCTACGAGCAGTACTTC. It codes for CASSYQTSSYEQYF. The whole variable domain, filled in from reference TRBV5-1 and TRBJ2-7, reads KAGVTQTPRYLIKTRGQQVTLSCSPISGHRSVSWYQQTPGQGLQFLFEYFSETQRNKGNFPGRFSGRQFSNSRSEMNVSTLELGDSALYLCASSYQTSSYEQYFGPGTRLTVT.

This clonotype has only a few counts. The gene calls are TRBV7-9 and TRBJ2-3; D tentatively reads TRBD1 or TRBD2 (6 bases each). Looked up from germline, CDR1 is SEHNR and CDR2 is FQNEAQ (reference sequence). Between the trimmed V and J ends, which lost 2 bases and 2 bases, there was a span of 17 bases. The CDR3 has 17 amino acids. The CDR3 loop is CASSLYTEGVLTDTQYF. Here the CDR3 DNA reads TGTGCCAGCAGCTTATATACGGAGGGGGTCCTCACAGATACGCAGTATTTT.

This clonotype has a count of ten or more. The chain employs TRBV27 and TRBJ1-4, with 8 bases fitting TRBD1. This CDR3 is built from 16 residues. CDR1 and CDR2 (germline): MNHEY, SMNVEV (reference sequence). The trim removed 3 bases at V and 0 bases at J, leaving 3 bases unmatched. CDR3 protein: CASSFGQGATNEKLFF. The CDR3, as DNA: TGTGCCAGCAGTTTCGGACAGGGAGCAACTAATGAAAAACTGTTTTTT.

There are a few counts of this clonotype. The V gene is TRBV27, the J gene TRBJ2-7, with D tentatively TRBD2 (6 bases). V was shortened by 2 bases and J by 7 bases, with 12 bases between the two germline ends. Germline CDR1 is MNHEY and CDR2 is SMNVEV (reference sequence). The CDR3 is 13 amino acids. DNA for the CDR3: TGTGCCAGCAGTTTAGGGCAACTAGCAGAGCAGTACTTC. Amino acid sequence: CASSLGQLAEQYF.

J is TRBJ1-2 and V is TRBV18, with a weak D call TRBD1 (6 bases). Germline V gene lookup returns CDR1 KGHSH and CDR2 LQKENI. With 4 bases removed from V and 2 bases from J, the gap between germline ends came to 8 bases. The CDR3 sequence is 13 residues long. CDR3 DNA sequence: TGTGCCAGCTCACGAGGACAGAACTATGGCTACACCTTC. Translating it yields CASSRGQNYGYTF.

Many counts were recorded for this clonotype. The rearrangement joins TRBV28 to TRBJ1-1, with TRBD1 matching over 8 bases. V dropped 5 bases and J dropped 11; count of bases not matched to a gene: 7. This CDR3 comprises 12 residues. Germline CDR1 and CDR2: MDHEN and SYDVKM. The CDR3 sequence: CASSLGTGEAFF. CDR3 nucleotides: TGTGCCAGCAGTCTAGGGACAGGAGAGGCTTTCTTT.